This T cell receptor beta chain is drawn from a study of blood T cell repertoires in COVID-19. Study background: Samples of COVID-19 (acute and convalescent) were obtained from the United States, Italy and Spain.

The CDR3 loop spans 13 amino acids. V was pared by 7 bases and J by 2 bases, with 5 bases of the junction left unmatched. Germline CDR1 and CDR2: LGHNT and FRNRAP. Source study methods: Counts of nucleated cells, estimated from reference gene primer amplification, were obtained. Profiling relied on immunoSEQ multiplex PCR, and the TCRdb table lists in-frame clones only, not all of them. The DNA gave D and trimming, while V, J and clone size come from that table. The sample shows about 110,000 clones, around 88% of them seen only once. V and J are TRBV12-5 and TRBJ2-7; TRBD1 aligns across 7 bases. The sample comprised peripheral blood. The TCR comes from a man aged 50 or older with active or convalescent COVID-19. The CDR3 protein is CASVQGVTYEQYF. In DNA, the CDR3 is TGTGCTAGTGTGCAGGGGGTCACCTACGAGCAGTACTTC.